This TCR beta chain was obtained from a study of chemoradiotherapy in HPV16-positive cancers. Study information: Functional T-cell assays on two HPV16-positive patients' cells defined candidate HPV-specific clones and common TCR motifs.

V lost 4 bases and J 2 bases, leaving 19 bases between the germline ends. This CDR3 comprises 16 residues. The germline CDR1 and CDR2 sequences are SGDLS and YYNGEE. Study results and caveats: Candidate HPV-specific clones and E7-related TCR motifs grew in tumor during treatment. Functional assays defining HPV-specific T cells used only a couple of HPV16-positive patients.

Over chemoradiotherapy, repertoires were sampled more than once. Method: immunoSEQ multiplex PCR; TCRdb's copy keeps in-frame clones and lacks some. In the table there are 17,000 or so clones, nearly 70% of which are singletons. A remark on this clone: Its antigen is as yet unknown.

The source material was tumor tissue, sampled from a patient who underwent chemoradiotherapy. The sequence was obtained from a human donor with HPV-associated anogenital cancer. The rearrangement uses TRBV9 and TRBJ2-7, with a possible D match to TRBD2 (5 bases). The CDR3 nucleotides are TGTGCCAGCAGCCCAGGAGGTCCACGGTCGGCCTACGAGCAGTACTTC. It codes for CASSPGGPRSAYEQYF.